The present TCR beta chain was sequenced within a study of blood T cell repertoires in COVID-19. Background on the study: Samples taken during acute and convalescent COVID-19 were collected in the United States, Italy and Spain. Nucleic acid was either cDNA or gDNA, and it came from T cells, B-cell-depleted T cells, or PBMCs.

Per the authors' pipeline: Using reference gene primer amplification, nucleated cell counts were estimated. The data were produced by immunoSEQ multiplex PCR, yet TCRdb's version contains in-frame clones alone and is incomplete. Clone size and V and J calls were adopted from that table, with D and trimming inferred from the DNA. The repertoire consists of about 170,000 clones, with roughly 85% occurring once and the leading ten covering approximately 10%. V lost 2 bases and J lost 8, with 6 bases in between. The CDR3 length is 12 residues. Germline V gene lookup returns CDR1 LNHDA and CDR2 SQIVND (reference sequence).

The sample consisted of peripheral blood. This TCR was recovered from a woman aged 80 or older with active or convalescent COVID-19. V is TRBV19 and J is TRBJ2-2, with D perhaps TRBD2 (5 bases). CDR3 nucleotide sequence: TGTGCCAGTAGTATAAGGGAGGGGGAGCTGTTTTTT. It specifies CASSIREGELFF.